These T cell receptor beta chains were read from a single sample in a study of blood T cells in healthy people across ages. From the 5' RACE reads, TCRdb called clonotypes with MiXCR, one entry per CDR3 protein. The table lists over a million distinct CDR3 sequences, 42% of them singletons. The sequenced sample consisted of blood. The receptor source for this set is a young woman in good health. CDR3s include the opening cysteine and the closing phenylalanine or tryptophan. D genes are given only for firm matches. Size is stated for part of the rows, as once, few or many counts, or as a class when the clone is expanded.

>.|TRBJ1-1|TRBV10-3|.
CAIRSTGDTEAFF
TGTGCCATCAGATCTACGGGGGACACTGAAGCTTTCTTT
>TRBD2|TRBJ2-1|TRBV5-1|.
CASSFGLGTSGRANEQFF
TGCGCCAGCAGCTTTGGACTTGGGACTAGCGGGAGGGCCAATGAGCAGTTCTTC
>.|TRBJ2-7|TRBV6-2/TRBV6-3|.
CASRKTGEGEQYF
TGTGCCAGCAGAAAGACAGGGGAGGGCGAGCAGTACTTC
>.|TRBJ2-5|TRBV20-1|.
CSARGSRTLAETQYF
TGCAGTGCTAGAGGGTCCCGGACTCTGGCGGAGACCCAGTACTTC
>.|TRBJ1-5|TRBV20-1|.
CSARPMGGYSNQPQHF
TGCAGTGCTAGGCCAATGGGGGGGTATAGCAATCAGCCCCAGCATTTT
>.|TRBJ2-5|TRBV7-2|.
CASSLLRASVGNEQYF
TGTGCCAGCAGCTTACTCAGGGCTAGTGTTGGGAATGAGCAGTACTTC
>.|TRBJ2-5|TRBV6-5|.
CASSYSGGAQETQYF
TGTGCCAGCAGTTACTCGGGGGGGGCACAAGAGACCCAGTACTTC
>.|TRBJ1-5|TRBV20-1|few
CSARDGGGDQPQHF
TGCAGTGCTAGAGATGGGGGGGGAGATCAGCCCCAGCATTTT
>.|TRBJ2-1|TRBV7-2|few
CASRPGTVGYNEQFF
TGTGCCAGCAGGCCCGGGACGGTGGGATACAATGAGCAGTTCTTC
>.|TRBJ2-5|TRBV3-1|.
CASSQDRGEVYNEQYF
TGTGCCAGCAGCCAAGATAGAGGGGAAGTCTACAATGAGCAGTACTTC
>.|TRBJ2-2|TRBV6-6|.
CASTKGLLDTGELFF
TGTGCCAGCACTAAAGGTCTCTTGGACACCGGGGAGCTGTTTTTT
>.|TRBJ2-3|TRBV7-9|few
CASSPRTTTDTQYF
TGTGCCAGCAGCCCTAGGACTACCACAGATACGCAGTATTTT
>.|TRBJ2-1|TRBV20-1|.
CSARDVAVTYNEQFF
TGCAGTGCTAGAGATGTGGCAGTCACCTACAATGAGCAGTTCTTC
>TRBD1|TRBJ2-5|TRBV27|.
CASSHATIDREKETQYF
TGTGCCAGCAGTCATGCTACTATCGACAGGGAGAAGGAGACCCAGTACTTC
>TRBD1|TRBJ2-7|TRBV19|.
CASRTGTGGHEQYF
TGTGCCAGTAGAACCGGGACAGGGGGACACGAGCAGTACTTC
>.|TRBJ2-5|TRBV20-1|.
CSAQPLGDQYF
TGCAGTGCCCAGCCCCTCGGGGACCAGTACTTC
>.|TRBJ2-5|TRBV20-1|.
CSARGRGKETQYF
TGCAGTGCTAGAGGGCGGGGCAAAGAGACCCAGTACTTC
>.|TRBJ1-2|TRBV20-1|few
CSAREGSYYGYTF
TGCAGTGCTAGAGAGGGCTCCTACTATGGCTACACCTTC
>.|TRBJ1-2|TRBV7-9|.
CASSPRYPYGYTF
TGTGCCAGCAGCCCCCGCTACCCCTATGGCTACACCTTC
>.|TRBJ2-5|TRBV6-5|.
CASKWQPHQETQYF
TGTGCCAGCAAGTGGCAGCCTCACCAAGAGACCCAGTACTTC
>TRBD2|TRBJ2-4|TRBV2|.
CASTPGLPQSSQYF
TGTGCCAGCACCCCGGGACTACCTCAAAGTTCTCAGTACTTC
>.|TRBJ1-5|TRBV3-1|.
CASSQTPGRKYSNQPQHF
TGTGCCAGCAGCCAAACCCCGGGACGGAAATATAGCAATCAGCCCCAGCATTTT
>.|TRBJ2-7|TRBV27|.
CASSPGPHGNEQYF
TGTGCCAGCAGTCCCGGGCCCCATGGGAACGAGCAGTACTTC
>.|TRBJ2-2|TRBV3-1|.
CASSQQSGSGELFF
TGTGCCAGCAGCCAACAATCCGGCTCCGGGGAGCTGTTTTTT
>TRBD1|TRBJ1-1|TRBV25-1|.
CASLRQGRTNTEAFF
TGTGCCAGCCTAAGACAGGGTCGGACGAACACTGAAGCTTTCTTT
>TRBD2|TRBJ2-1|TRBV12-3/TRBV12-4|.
CASSLEMREFKNEQFF
TGTGCCAGCAGTTTAGAAATGCGGGAGTTTAAAAATGAGCAGTTCTTC
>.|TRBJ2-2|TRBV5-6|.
CASSLGHTSTGELFF
TGTGCCAGCAGCTTGGGACACACGTCCACCGGGGAGCTGTTTTTT
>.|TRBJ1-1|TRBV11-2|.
CASTPTVNTEAFF
TGTGCCAGCACCCCTACAGTGAACACTGAAGCTTTCTTT